This T cell receptor beta chain was captured by sequencing in a study of T-cell memory formation after mild COVID-19. Study in general: Clustering of TCRs was largely donor specific.

Amplification by 5'RACE using constant-segment primers produced TCR alpha and TCR beta cDNA libraries that carried sample barcodes and UMIs. TCRdb used MiXCR to reprocess the 5' RACE reads, holding one entry per CDR3 protein. Counted here are about 140,000 distinct CDR3 sequences, more than 14% occurring once; the ten biggest clones make up approximately 14%. Trimming took 3 bases from V and 7 from J, leaving 11 bases between them. This CDR3 has 13 residues. This clonotype came up a few times. Its target is unknown. Study outcomes and limitations: Researchers report contracting CD4+ clones mostly in CM and EM, with CD8+ clones in EMRA. The pre-infection memory compartment contained some responding clones, suggesting cross-reactive memory joined.

The sequencing input was PBMCs or a T cell subset sorted from them (not recorded which). This receptor was identified in an adult woman who had mild COVID-19 (a few samples of this study predate the infection). Cell type and time point are not known. This rearrangement joins TRBV12-3 or TRBV12-4 to TRBJ2-3, with D unclear. CDR3 protein: CASSLGLLHTQYF. CDR3 nucleotides: TGTGCCAGCAGTTTGGGCCTACTTCATACGCAGTATTTT.